This T cell receptor (beta chain) is drawn from a study of cytomegalovirus exposure and HLA in healthy donors. PCR was performed using 60 Vbeta and 13 Jbeta primers. Sequencing was performed with immunoSEQ multiplex PCR; in TCRdb, only in-frame clones are kept and a portion is missing. Of over 45,000 clones in the sample, roughly 80% were seen once. The CDR3 covers 15 residues. Per the germline V gene, CDR1 is MGHDK and CDR2 is SYGVNS. V gave up 6 bases and J gave up 1 base, with 15 bases separating them. Study-wide findings and caveats: Among CMV-associated TCR beta chains, most appeared HLA-restricted in a later analysis. Associated with cytomegalovirus, according to the listing, were 150 to 200 TCR beta chains.

As regards this clone: Its antigen is unidentified.

This chain links TRBV25-1 with TRBJ2-5; maybe TRBD1 (6 bases). The clonotype comes from a man aged 30 to 39 in good health and CMV-seronegative. Sequenced material: PBMCs. CDR3 amino acids: CASSSARGGQETQYF. The CDR3 bases are TGTGCCAGCAGCAGCGCAAGAGGGGGCCAAGAGACCCAGTACTTC.